This entry concerns a single T cell receptor beta chain. This sample stems from a study of blood T cell repertoires in COVID-19. The ends were cut back, 2 bases at V and 0 bases at J, with 14 bases in the middle. The CDR3 runs 16 residues. The germline CDR1 and CDR2 sequences are SGHDT and YYEEEE. TCRdb's copy holds only in-frame clones and misses some; the assay was immunoSEQ multiplex PCR. Among 100,000 to 150,000 clones listed, approximately 87% were seen once. The TCR sequence derives from a man between 70 and 80 years old with active COVID-19. The chain couples TRBV5-6 to TRBJ1-1; D is unresolved. Sequencing input: peripheral blood. CDR3 amino acids: CASSFYRGSLNTEAFF. DNA for the CDR3: TGTGCCAGCAGCTTCTATAGAGGAAGTCTGAACACTGAAGCTTTCTTT.